One and the same sample provided the 18 T cell receptor beta chains below, sequenced in a study of human T cells and chemical hapten exposure. Unfractionated whole blood yielded total RNA. TCRdb reanalysed the 5' RACE reads using MiXCR and keeps one entry per CDR3 protein. The sample consists of 150,000 or so distinct CDR3 sequences, around 4% of them appearing once. These receptors were collected from a female donor in good health.

This clonotype appeared many times. V usage is TRBV6-5 and J usage is TRBJ1-3; the D gene is possibly TRBD1 (6 bases). V was cut by 5 bases and J by 1 base, with 12 bases left in between. This CDR3 region has 15 residues. Germline assignment: CDR1 MNHEY and CDR2 SVGAGI. CDR3 DNA sequence: TGTGCCAGCAGTATAACACAGGGTTCTGGAAACACCATATATTTT. It yields the protein CASSITQGSGNTIYF.

For this clonotype: A read error is possible here, since a much larger clone lies one base away. This sequence joins TRBV5-1 and TRBJ2-5; the D gene is possibly TRBD2 (6 bases). Germline loops: CDR1 SGHRS, CDR2 YFSETQ. The CDR3 is made up of 16 amino acids. The CDR3 is CASGLAGGTSGETQYF. The CDR3 DNA follows: TGCGCCAGCGGCTTGGCTGGCGGGACGTCTGGGGAGACCCAGTACTTC.

In this sample, this clonotype turned up many times. CDR3 residues: CASSFRPGASYQYYSNQPQHF. In DNA form, the CDR3 reads TGTGCCAGCAGTTTTCGTCCAGGAGCAAGCTATCAATACTATAGCAATCAGCCCCAGCATTTT. V usage is TRBV27 and J usage is TRBJ1-5; D gene ambiguous. The CDR3 has 21 residues. The V end lost 3 bases, the J end lost 0 bases, and 27 bases lay between the germline ends. The V gene's germline CDR1 is MNHEY and CDR2 SMNVEV (reference sequence).

Many counts were recorded for this clonotype. The V gene is TRBV20-1, the J gene TRBJ2-7; no clear D. V lost 3 bases and J 0 bases, leaving 15 bases between the germline ends. The CDR3 runs 15 residues. Germline lookup yields CDR1 DFQATT and CDR2 SNEGSKA (reference sequence). The CDR3 sequence is CSARTDTLSSYEQYF. Written as DNA, the CDR3 is TGCAGTGCTAGGACCGACACCCTGAGCTCCTACGAGCAGTACTTC.

Notes on this clonotype: Mismatch with germline at one junction end may stem from a read error. The chain joins TRBV12-3 or TRBV12-4 to TRBJ1-4, with D tentatively TRBD1 (5 bases). The CDR3 has 15 amino acids. The CDR3 nucleotides read TGTACCAGCAGCAGGGAAGTTGCAACTAATGAAAAACTGTTTTTT. Translation: CTSSREVATNEKLFF.

This clonotype was recorded at least ten times. The chain combines TRBV25-1 with TRBJ1-1; D call uncertain. CDR3 length: 12 residues. V was pared by 3 bases and J by 2 bases, with 4 bases between. In germline, CDR1 is MGHDK, CDR2 SYGVNS. The chain's CDR3 is CASSEVNTEAFF. DNA for the CDR3: TGTGCCAGCAGTGAGGTCAACACTGAAGCTTTCTTT.

This clonotype came up a few times. This sequence joins TRBV19 and TRBJ2-1, with unresolved D. V lost 4 bases, J lost 10 bases, and 23 bases lay in between. The CDR3 runs to 16 residues. CDR1 is LNHDA, CDR2 SQIVND, per germline (reference sequence). CDR3 loop: CASSTAALPTMIEQFF. Here the CDR3 DNA reads TGTGCCAGTAGTACCGCGGCGTTACCCACAATGATAGAGCAGTTCTTC. Drawing the rest from reference TRBV19 and TRBJ2-1, the complete variable domain is DGGITQSPKYLFRKEGQNVTLSCEQNLNHDAMYWYRQDPGQGLRLIYYSQIVNDFQKGDIAEGYSVSREKKESFPLTVTSAQKNPTAFYLCASSTAALPTMIEQFFGPGTRLTVL.

This clonotype has at least ten counts. The genes are TRBV7-3 and TRBJ1-2; 7 positions match TRBD1. V lost 5 bases, J lost 2 bases, and 2 bases stayed unmatched. Per germline, CDR1 SGHTA and CDR2 FQGTGA. This CDR3 has 13 residues. CDR3 nucleotide sequence: TGTGCCAGCAGCCGGGACAGCAACTATGGCTACACCTTC. This encodes CASSRDSNYGYTF.

This clonotype was seen repeatedly, ten times or more. CDR3 coding DNA: TGCAGTGCTAGAGACCGGACAGGGGGCCCAGATACGCAGTATTTT. The encoded protein is CSARDRTGGPDTQYF. The chain has TRBV20-1 and TRBJ2-3, with 11 bases matching TRBD1. The V and J ends lost 0 bases and 4 bases, in that order; junction bases with no gene match: 3. In germline, CDR1 is DFQATT, CDR2 SNEGSKA (reference sequence). The length of the CDR3 is 15 residues.

At least ten counts were recorded for this clonotype. The chain is built from TRBV6-5 and TRBJ2-4; D is unresolved. Deletions cut 1 base from V and 9 bases from J, with 4 bases between. The CDR3 is 11 residues long. Germline V gene lookup returns CDR1 MNHEY and CDR2 SVGAGI. This chain's CDR3 is CASSYYCIQYF. CDR3 coding DNA: TGTGCCAGCAGTTACTACTGCATTCAGTACTTC.

This clonotype was found many times. This chain uses TRBV20-1 with TRBJ1-2; 7 bases are a match to TRBD1. The CDR3 is 14 residues long. Germline V lookup: CDR1 DFQATT, CDR2 SNEGSKA (reference sequence). Losses at the gene ends were 1 base for V and 6 bases for J; bases not matched to a gene: 8. CDR3 region: CSARGRWQGDGYTF. The CDR3 nucleotides read TGCAGTGCTAGAGGGCGGTGGCAGGGGGATGGCTACACCTTC.

In this sample, this clonotype turned up many times. The chain is built from TRBV20-1 and TRBJ2-1, with 10 bases matching TRBD1. The germline gives CDR1 DFQATT, CDR2 SNEGSKA (reference sequence). The CDR3 runs to 16 residues. V dropped 0 bases and J dropped 9; count of bases not matched to a gene: 11. The CDR3 spells CSARDPRDRGLGEQFF. The CDR3 nucleotides are TGCAGTGCTAGAGATCCCCGGGACAGGGGATTGGGTGAGCAGTTCTTC.

This clonotype was seen many times. The chain combines TRBV19 with TRBJ2-4; 8 nucleotides match TRBD1. Per germline, CDR1 LNHDA and CDR2 SQIVND (reference sequence). The trim removed 3 bases at V and 2 bases at J, leaving 12 bases unmatched. CDR3 length equals 18 residues. The CDR3 bases are TGTGCCAGTAGTATTAGGAGCGGACAGGGCACGACCAAAAACATTCAGTACTTC. It codes for CASSIRSGQGTTKNIQYF.

This clonotype was recorded at least ten times. The rearrangement links TRBV5-4 to TRBJ2-3, with 7 nucleotides matching TRBD2. This CDR3 contains 17 residues. Germline CDR1 and CDR2: SGHNT and YYREEE (reference sequence). The trim removed 2 bases at V and 0 bases at J, leaving 9 bases unmatched. Here the CDR3 reads CASSFYAGGTSTDTQYF. CDR3 nucleotide sequence: TGTGCCAGCAGCTTTTACGCCGGGGGGACTAGCACAGATACGCAGTATTTT.

Ten or more counts support this clonotype. This sequence joins TRBV20-1 and TRBJ2-5, with TRBD2 matching 13 bases. The germline V gene has CDR1 DFQATT and CDR2 SNEGSKA (reference sequence). V lost 4 bases and J lost 7; bases outside the gene matches: 9. CDR3 length: 15 amino acids. The CDR3 loop is CSATGLAGATGTQYF. CDR3 in DNA: TGCAGTGCTACTGGACTAGCGGGGGCGACGGGGACCCAGTACTTC.

This clonotype occurred many times. The chain links TRBV6-4 to TRBJ1-1, with D maybe TRBD1 (6 bases). The germline V gene encodes CDR1 MRHNA and CDR2 SNTAGT. The V end was cut by 5 bases, the J end by 5 bases, with 15 bases between. This CDR3 contains 14 residues. CDR3 in DNA: TGTGCCAGCAGTACCGAAGGGGGTGGAACTGAAGCTTTCTTT. Translated, it gives CASSTEGGGTEAFF.

Many counts were recorded for this clonotype. The rearrangement joins TRBV7-9 to TRBJ2-1; TRBD2 agrees at 8 bases. Germline V gene sequence: CDR1 SEHNR, CDR2 FQNEAQ (reference sequence). The CDR3 totals 17 residues. Unmatched junction bases numbered 15, after V lost 5 bases and J lost 6 bases. Here the CDR3 DNA reads TGTGCCAGCAGCCAGGGAGCCGGGGGGGCCTTGGTCAATGAGCAGTTCTTC. Encoded protein: CASSQGAGGALVNEQFF.

This clonotype was recorded many times. The rearrangement links TRBV20-1 to TRBJ2-4; D possibly corresponds to TRBD2 (6 bases). Germline CDR1 reads DFQATT; CDR2 reads SNEGSKA (reference sequence). The CDR3 is 14 amino acids. The germline V and J ends were trimmed by 0 bases and 8 bases, with 14 bases remaining between them. CDR3 coding DNA: TGCAGTGCTAGAGAGGAGGGCGTTCAATACATTCAGTACTTC. Translation: CSAREEGVQYIQYF.